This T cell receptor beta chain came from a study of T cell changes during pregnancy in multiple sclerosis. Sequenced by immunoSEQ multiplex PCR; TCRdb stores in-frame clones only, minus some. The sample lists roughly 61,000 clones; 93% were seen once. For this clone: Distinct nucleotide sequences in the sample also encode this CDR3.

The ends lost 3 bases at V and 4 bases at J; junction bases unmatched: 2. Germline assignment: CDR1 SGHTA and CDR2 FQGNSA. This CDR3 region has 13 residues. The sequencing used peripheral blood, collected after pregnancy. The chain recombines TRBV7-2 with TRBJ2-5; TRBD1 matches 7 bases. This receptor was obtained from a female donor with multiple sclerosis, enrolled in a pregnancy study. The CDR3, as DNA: TGTGCCAGCAGCTTCGACAGGGCAGAGACCCAGTACTTC. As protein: CASSFDRAETQYF.